These 10 T cell receptor beta chains were sequenced from one sample in a study of CD8 T cells in Susac syndrome. The RNA input was about 0.5 to 1 ug, and it was reverse transcribed with random hexamers. A single record per CDR3 protein comes from TCRdb applying MiXCR to the immunoSEQ multiplex PCR reads. Of about 200,000 distinct CDR3 sequences listed, about 91% are singletons. The source material was CD4+ T cells from PBMCs. The receptors were sampled from a human donor with Susac syndrome.

The table lists this clonotype with a few counts. The chain carries TRBV4-1 and TRBJ2-1; TRBD2 matches at 12 bases. The germline CDR1 and CDR2 sequences are MGHRA and YSYEKL. V was pared by 4 bases and J by 5 bases, with 3 bases of the junction left unmatched. The CDR3 contains 15 residues. The DNA of the CDR3 is TGCGCCAGCAGCCGACGACTAGCGGGGGACAATGAGCAGTTCTTC. Encoded protein: CASSRRLAGDNEQFF.

V and J are TRBV19 and TRBJ2-1, with D hard to call. The CDR3 loop spans 11 amino acids. Germline lookup yields CDR1 LNHDA and CDR2 SQIVND (reference sequence). V lost 3 bases and J lost 4, with 1 base in between. The CDR3 protein is CASSMYNEQFF. The CDR3 DNA reads TGTGCCAGTAGTATGTACAATGAGCAGTTCTTC. Complete variable domain (other parts from reference TRBV19 and TRBJ2-1): DGGITQSPKYLFRKEGQNVTLSCEQNLNHDAMYWYRQDPGQGLRLIYYSQIVNDFQKGDIAEGYSVSREKKESFPLTVTSAQKNPTAFYLCASSMYNEQFFGPGTRLTVL.

This chain links TRBV2 with TRBJ2-7; TRBD2 aligns across 8 bases. From germline, CDR1 is SNHLY and CDR2 FYNNEI. Trimming took 5 bases from V and 2 from J; bases not matched to a gene: 14. The CDR3 covers 17 residues. CDR3 residues: CASSPSYIRGGTYEQYF. The CDR3, as DNA: TGTGCCAGCAGTCCCTCCTATATCCGGGGGGGAACCTACGAGCAGTACTTC.

This rearrangement joins TRBV7-2 to TRBJ2-6, with D tentatively TRBD1 (6 bases). The CDR3 is 17 amino acids. Trimming took off 5 bases at V and 1 base at J, with 15 bases between the two ends. Germline V lookup: CDR1 SGHTA, CDR2 FQGNSA. The CDR3 reads CASSLDTTGSGANVLTF. The CDR3 DNA sequence: TGTGCCAGCAGCCTTGATACGACAGGATCTGGGGCCAACGTCCTGACTTTC.

The chain links TRBV3-1 to TRBJ2-2; TRBD2 might be the D (6 bases). The germline CDR1 and CDR2 sequences are LGHDT and YNNKEL (reference sequence). Trimming stripped 0 bases from V and 6 bases from J, with 14 bases between. The CDR3 is 16 residues long. CDR3 sequence (DNA): TGTGCCAGCAGCCAAGAAGGCTTGGGAGGAGCCGGGGAGCTGTTTTTT. Translating gives CASSQEGLGGAGELFF. Together with reference TRBV3-1 and TRBJ2-2, the CDR3 gives the full variable domain: DTAVSQTPKYLVTQMGNDKSIKCEQNLGHDTMYWYKQDSKKFLKIMFSYNNKELIINETVPNRFSPKSPDKAHLNLHINSLELGDSAVYFCASSQEGLGGAGELFFGEGSRLTVL.

This clonotype has a single count. V and J are TRBV10-3 and TRBJ2-5; 13 bases fit TRBD2. V was pared by 7 bases and J by 7 bases, with 3 bases of the junction left unmatched. Per germline, CDR1 ENHRY and CDR2 SYGVKD. CDR3 length: 13 residues. The CDR3 loop is CAITGTSGATQYF. CDR3 coding DNA: TGTGCCATCACCGGGACTAGCGGGGCGACCCAGTACTTC.

The rearrangement links TRBV27 to TRBJ1-2, with D possibly being TRBD1 (5 bases). Germline-derived CDR1 and CDR2 are MNHEY and SMNVEV (reference sequence). V was clipped by 5 bases and J by 8 bases, with 21 bases between them. CDR3 length: 15 residues. The DNA for the CDR3 is TGTGCCAGCAGTCACATCCGGGGGGGATTGGGGGGCTACACCTTC. This gives the protein CASSHIRGGLGGYTF.

This chain joins TRBV9 and TRBJ1-2, with D unclear. V was shortened by 0 bases and J by 1 base, with 7 bases between the two germline ends. This CDR3 has 14 residues. Looked up from germline, CDR1 is SGDLS and CDR2 is YYNGEE. This CDR3 is CASSVAPGNYGYTF. The CDR3 coding sequence is TGTGCCAGCAGCGTAGCTCCGGGTAACTATGGCTACACCTTC.

J is TRBJ1-3 and V is TRBV11-2; D possibly corresponds to TRBD1 (6 bases). The germline gives CDR1 SGHAT, CDR2 FQNNGV. V was shortened by 5 bases and J by 4 bases, with 15 bases between the two germline ends. The CDR3 has 15 residues. CDR3 sequence: CASSPITGSGNTIYF. DNA for the CDR3: TGTGCCAGCAGCCCCATAACAGGGTCCGGAAACACCATATATTTT.

V is TRBV7-2 and J is TRBJ2-7, with D unclear. This CDR3 is built from 13 residues. Between the trimmed V and J ends, which lost 6 bases and 3 bases, there was a span of 12 bases. The germline V gene has CDR1 SGHTA and CDR2 FQGNSA. The CDR3 loop is CASRPIPGYEQYF. CDR3 bases: TGTGCCAGCAGACCTATTCCGGGCTACGAGCAGTACTTC.